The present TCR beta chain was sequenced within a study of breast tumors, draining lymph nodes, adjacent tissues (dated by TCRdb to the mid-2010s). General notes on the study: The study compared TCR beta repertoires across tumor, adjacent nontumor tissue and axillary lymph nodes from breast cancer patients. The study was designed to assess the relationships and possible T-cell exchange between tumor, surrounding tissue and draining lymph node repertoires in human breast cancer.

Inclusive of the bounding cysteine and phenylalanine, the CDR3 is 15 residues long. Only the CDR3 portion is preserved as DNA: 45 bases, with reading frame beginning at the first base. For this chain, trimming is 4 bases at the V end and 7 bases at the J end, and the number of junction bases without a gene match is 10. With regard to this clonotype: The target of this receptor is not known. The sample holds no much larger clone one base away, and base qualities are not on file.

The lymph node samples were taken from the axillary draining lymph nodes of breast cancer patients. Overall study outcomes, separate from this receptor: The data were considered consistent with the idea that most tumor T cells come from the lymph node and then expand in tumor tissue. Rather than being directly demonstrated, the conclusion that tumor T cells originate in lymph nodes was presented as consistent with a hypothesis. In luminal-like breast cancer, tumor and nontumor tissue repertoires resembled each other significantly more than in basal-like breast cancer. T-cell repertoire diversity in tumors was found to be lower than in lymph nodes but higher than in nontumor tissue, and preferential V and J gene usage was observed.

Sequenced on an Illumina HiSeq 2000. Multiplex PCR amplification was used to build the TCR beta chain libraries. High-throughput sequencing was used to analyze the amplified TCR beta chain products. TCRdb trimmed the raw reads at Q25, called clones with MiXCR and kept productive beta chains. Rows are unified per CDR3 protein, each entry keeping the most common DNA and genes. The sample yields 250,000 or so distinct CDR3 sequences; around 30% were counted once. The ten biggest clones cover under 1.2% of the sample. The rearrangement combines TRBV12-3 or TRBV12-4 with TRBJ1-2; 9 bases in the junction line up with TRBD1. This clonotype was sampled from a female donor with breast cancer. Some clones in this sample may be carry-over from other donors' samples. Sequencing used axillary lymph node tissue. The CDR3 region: CASSYSGTGFPGYTF. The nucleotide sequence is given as TGTGCCAGCAGTTACTCCGGGACAGGGTTCCCTGGCTACACCTTC.